The present T cell receptor (beta chain) was sequenced within a study of beta chain features in type 1 diabetes. Study-wide background: There was similarity between patients and healthy donors in age, gender and cell yields. Whole-study results and caveats: More deletions and fewer insertions at VDJ junctions were found in patients with type 1 diabetes.

Expressed TCRB transcripts were sequenced because the entire RNA isolate underwent reverse transcription. An average around 3.3 million reads came from naive, central memory and regulatory T cell samples. TCRdb's copy holds only in-frame clones and misses some; the assay was immunoSEQ multiplex PCR. The table records about 260,000 clones, under 70% of them present only once. As for this clone: Its antigen remains unidentified.

Material: naive CD4+ T cells from blood. The TCR sequence derives from a man aged 25-45 years in good health.

The CDR3 coding sequence is TGCAGTGCCTTGAGCTACACCTTC. Translation: CSALSYTF. The chain combines TRBV20-1 with TRBJ1-2; D gene ambiguous. CDR1 and CDR2 from the germline V gene are DFQATT and SNEGSKA (reference sequence). V was cut by 6 bases and J by 9 bases, with 5 bases left in between. This CDR3 is 8 amino acids long.